These 24 T cell receptor beta chains were all obtained from the same sample, sequenced in a study of regulatory T cells in long-lasting Graves disease. Investigators prepared the TCR beta libraries by applying iRepertoire HTBI primers and Arm-PCR of CDR3 regions. TCRdb analysed the multiplex PCR reads with MiXCR anew, one entry per CDR3 protein. The sample holds a few hundred thousand distinct CDR3 sequences, around 24% seen once. The time point is: persistent/refractory GD, antithyroid drugs over 5 years with positive TRAb. Isolated PBMC RNA provided the starting material for the TCR library. This specimen consisted of peripheral blood mononuclear cells (PBMCs), obtained when the disease was refractory, from a patient treated with antithyroid drugs. The receptor set was obtained from a female donor with Graves disease.

This clonotype was recorded at least ten times. The chain is built from TRBV29-1 and TRBJ1-2, with TRBD1 as a possible D gene (5 bases). The germline V gene has CDR1 SQVTM and CDR2 ANQGSEA. The CDR3 has 16 residues. V lost 3 bases and J 4 bases, leaving 21 bases between the germline ends. The CDR3 loop is CSVETEGAPRFYGYTF. The CDR3 coding sequence is TGCAGCGTTGAGACAGAAGGAGCACCTCGATTCTATGGCTACACCTTC. Combining the CDR3 with reference TRBV29-1 and TRBJ1-2 gives the whole variable domain SAVISQKPSRDICQRGTSLTIQCQVDSQVTMMFWYRQQPGQSLTLIATANQGSEATYESGFVIDKFPISRPNLTFSTLTVSNMSPEDSSIYLCSVETEGAPRFYGYTFGSGTRLTVV.

This clonotype appeared a few times. J is TRBJ2-7 and V is TRBV20-1; TRBD2 aligns across 8 bases. This CDR3 spans 12 amino acids. V lost 1 base to trimming and J lost 4 bases; unmatched junction nucleotides: 0. Germline V CDR1 and CDR2: DFQATT, SNEGSKA (reference sequence). This chain's CDR3 is CSARAGGYEQYF. The CDR3 bases are TGCAGTGCTAGAGCGGGAGGGTACGAGCAGTACTTC.

This clonotype was detected many times. One junction end disagrees with the germline gene, perhaps due to a read error. The chain joins TRBV5-1 to TRBJ2-5, with a possible D match to TRBD1 (5 bases). The CDR3 sequence is 15 residues long. Looked up from germline, CDR1 is SGHRS and CDR2 is YFSETQ. The CDR3 nucleotides are TGTGCCAGCAGCTTCCGGACACCCGAAAGGGTGACCCAGTACTTC. Protein sequence: CASSFRTPERVTQYF.

The sample holds many counts of this clonotype. The chain employs TRBV20-1 and TRBJ2-7, with TRBD2 as a possible D gene (6 bases). Germline loops: CDR1 DFQATT, CDR2 SNEGSKA (reference sequence). This CDR3 has 13 residues. V lost 5 bases and J lost 4, with 15 bases in between. The CDR3 reads CSAADSGSYEQYF. CDR3 bases: TGCAGTGCTGCCGATAGCGGATCATACGAGCAGTACTTC.

This clonotype has at least ten counts. V gene TRBV11-2 combines with J gene TRBJ1-1; D may be TRBD1 (6 bases). V lost 5 bases to trimming and J lost 3 bases, with 16 bases between them. The V gene's germline CDR1 is SGHAT and CDR2 FQNNGV. CDR3 size: 15 residues. The CDR3 loop reads CASSPTTGWDTEAFF. CDR3 nucleotides: TGTGCCAGCAGCCCAACCACAGGGTGGGACACTGAAGCTTTCTTT. The complete variable domain, with remaining parts taken from reference TRBV11-2 and TRBJ1-1, reads EAGVAQSPRYKIIEKRQSVAFWCNPISGHATLYWYQQILGQGPKLLIQFQNNGVVDDSQLPKDRFSAERLKGVDSTLKIQPAKLEDSAVYLCASSPTTGWDTEAFFGQGTRLTVV.

The rearrangement joins TRBV5-6 to TRBJ2-7; 10 bases map to TRBD2. The CDR3 sequence is 18 residues long. J lost 6 bases, V lost 4 bases, and 19 bases had no gene match. In germline, CDR1 is SGHDT, CDR2 YYEEEE. The CDR3 sequence is CASSNGPWTVVAGGEQYF. CDR3 nucleotide sequence: TGTGCCAGCAGCAACGGCCCCTGGACGGTGGTAGCGGGAGGCGAGCAGTACTTC.

This chain joins TRBV3-1 and TRBJ2-5; 7 nucleotides agree with TRBD2. The CDR3 consists of 17 residues. The J segment lost 5 bases and the V segment lost 1 base, leaving 13 bases of the junction unmatched. Germline-derived CDR1 and CDR2 are LGHDT and YNNKEL (reference sequence). The CDR3: CASSQVLREKSHETQYF. The CDR3 DNA sequence: TGTGCCAGCAGCCAAGTTCTGCGGGAGAAGTCCCACGAGACCCAGTACTTC.

This clonotype appeared many times. V is TRBV2 and J is TRBJ1-5; D may be TRBD1 (5 bases). CDR1 is SNHLY and CDR2 is FYNNEI in the germline V gene. Trimming removed 4 bases at V and 0 bases at J, with 13 bases between. The CDR3 length is 16 residues. CDR3 residues: CASSVQGGNSNQPQHF. The CDR3 DNA reads as TGTGCCAGCAGTGTTCAGGGAGGGAATAGCAATCAGCCCCAGCATTTT.

This clonotype turned up a few times. The J gene is TRBJ2-7, the V gene TRBV5-1; possible D gene TRBD2, 6 bases. V lost 0 bases to trimming and J lost 3 bases, with 10 bases between them. The germline CDR1 and CDR2 sequences are SGHRS and YFSETQ. CDR3 length: 14 amino acids. The CDR3 spells CASSLEGSGYEQYF. The CDR3 bases are TGCGCCAGCAGCTTGGAGGGTAGCGGCTACGAGCAGTACTTC.

The chain has TRBV5-1 and TRBJ1-4; tentative D call: TRBD1 (5 bases). Trimming removed 0 bases from V and 3 bases from J, with 9 bases in between. The CDR3 is made up of 15 amino acids. Germline assignment: CDR1 SGHRS and CDR2 YFSETQ. CDR3 DNA sequence: TGCGCCAGCAGCTTGGCCGGGGGTTCTAATGAAAAACTGTTTTTT. Its protein is CASSLAGGSNEKLFF.

The chain combines TRBV19 with TRBJ2-3; D ambiguous. Trimming stripped 3 bases from V and 4 bases from J, with 17 bases between. Germline V gene sequence: CDR1 LNHDA, CDR2 SQIVND (reference sequence). The CDR3 spans 16 residues. CDR3 sequence reads: CASSIAPIMAADTQYF. The CDR3 DNA reads as TGTGCCAGTAGTATCGCCCCCATCATGGCAGCAGATACGCAGTATTTT. Full variable domain (rest looked up from reference TRBV19 and TRBJ2-3): DGGITQSPKYLFRKEGQNVTLSCEQNLNHDAMYWYRQDPGQGLRLIYYSQIVNDFQKGDIAEGYSVSREKKESFPLTVTSAQKNPTAFYLCASSIAPIMAADTQYFGPGTRLTVL.

The rearrangement joins TRBV7-2 to TRBJ2-2; 8 bases are shared with TRBD2. Trimming took 4 bases from V and 7 from J; bases not matched to a gene: 8. The CDR3 runs 15 residues. In germline, CDR1 is SGHTA, CDR2 FQGNSA. The CDR3 DNA reads TGTGCCAGCAGCTCCCCGGGAGGGCGTATCGGGGAGCTGTTTTTT. Protein: CASSSPGGRIGELFF.

The J gene is TRBJ2-7, the V gene TRBV6-1; the match to TRBD1 covers 9 bases. The ends lost 6 bases at V and 5 bases at J; junction bases unmatched: 14. In germline, CDR1 is MNHNS, CDR2 SASEGT. This CDR3 comprises 16 residues. The CDR3: CASSHARGQGYHEQYF. Written as DNA, the CDR3 is TGTGCCAGCAGCCACGCTAGGGGACAGGGCTACCACGAGCAGTACTTC.

There are a few counts of this clonotype. This rearrangement joins TRBV5-1 to TRBJ2-7; D not certain. This CDR3 has 15 residues. Germline V lookup: CDR1 SGHRS, CDR2 YFSETQ. Trimming cost V 2 bases and J 1 base, with 13 bases left between them. The CDR3 reads CASSLPGLASYEQYF. The CDR3 bases are TGCGCCAGCAGCTTACCCGGGCTTGCGTCCTACGAGCAGTACTTC. Full variable domain (rest looked up from reference TRBV5-1 and TRBJ2-7): KAGVTQTPRYLIKTRGQQVTLSCSPISGHRSVSWYQQTPGQGLQFLFEYFSETQRNKGNFPGRFSGRQFSNSRSEMNVSTLELGDSALYLCASSLPGLASYEQYFGPGTRLTVT.

The rearrangement joins TRBV20-1 to TRBJ2-7; perhaps TRBD1 as D (5 bases). V lost 5 bases, J lost 0 bases, and 11 bases lay in between. Per germline, CDR1 DFQATT and CDR2 SNEGSKA (reference sequence). The CDR3 has 13 amino acids. The CDR3 spells CSAEEDSSYEQYF. The CDR3 nucleotides read TGCAGTGCTGAGGAAGACAGCTCCTACGAGCAGTACTTC.

The V and J genes are TRBV14 and TRBJ2-7; D not certain. The germline V gene encodes CDR1 SGHDN and CDR2 FVKESK. The CDR3 loop spans 13 amino acids. Trimming removed 1 base at V and 4 bases at J, with 8 bases between. CDR3 residues: CASSQVWGYEQYF. CDR3 bases: TGTGCCAGCAGCCAAGTATGGGGTTACGAGCAGTACTTC.

In this sample, this clonotype turned up a few times. The chain carries TRBV9 and TRBJ2-5; D call uncertain. V lost 3 bases and J lost 5, with 11 bases in between. Germline-derived CDR1 and CDR2 are SGDLS and YYNGEE. This CDR3 is 13 amino acids long. The CDR3, as DNA: TGTGCCAGCAGCGAATCTACGTGGGAGACCCAGTACTTC. It translates to CASSESTWETQYF.

This clonotype was recorded many times. The chain carries TRBV28 and TRBJ1-1; 8 bases map to TRBD1. The germline CDR1 and CDR2 sequences are MDHEN and SYDVKM. The CDR3 has 13 amino acids. In DNA, the CDR3 is TGTGCTACAGGGGGGGTCTTGAACACTGAAGCTTTCTTT. Residues: CATGGVLNTEAFF.

This clonotype was picked up many times. This chain joins TRBV6-1 and TRBJ2-2; D assignment may be TRBD1 or TRBD2 (5 bases each). Trimming took off 6 bases at V and 2 bases at J, with 19 bases between the two ends. This CDR3 contains 17 residues. Germline V gene data show CDR1 as MNHNS and CDR2 as SASEGT. The CDR3, as DNA: TGTGCCAGCAGAAACGGTCCGGGGCGCCCCAACACCGGGGAGCTGTTTTTT. This gives the protein CASRNGPGRPNTGELFF.

This clonotype appeared many times. The gene calls are TRBV20-1 and TRBJ2-2; possibly TRBD2 for D (6 bases). Germline loops: CDR1 DFQATT, CDR2 SNEGSKA (reference sequence). V was clipped by 3 bases and J by 7 bases, with 15 bases between them. This CDR3 spans 14 amino acids. CDR3 loop: CSASYGLSIGELFF. The CDR3 DNA reads TGCAGTGCTAGCTATGGACTATCAATCGGGGAGCTGTTTTTT.

The chain links TRBV18 to TRBJ1-5, with TRBD1 as a possible D gene (6 bases). V lost 6 bases and J lost 6, with 18 bases in between. The germline CDR1 and CDR2 sequences are KGHSH and LQKENI. CDR3 length equals 15 residues. CDR3 DNA: TGTGCCAGCTCCACCGAGGGGGGCTTGGGTCAGCCCCAGCATTTT. Translation: CASSTEGGLGQPQHF.

V usage is TRBV6-1 and J usage is TRBJ2-3, with TRBD2 identical over 11 bases. The CDR3 runs 17 residues. Trimming removed 1 base from V and 6 bases from J; junction bases left unmatched: 9. Germline V gives CDR1 MNHNS, CDR2 SASEGT. As DNA, the CDR3 is TGTGCCAGCAGTGAAGAGATAGCGGGAGGGCCCCAGGATACGCAGTATTTT. Translating gives CASSEEIAGGPQDTQYF.

About this clonotype itself: This may arise from a read error, as a much more abundant clone is one base away. The V call is TRBV9, the J call TRBJ2-5; 7 nucleotides align to TRBD2. Germline V CDR1 and CDR2: SGDLS, YYNGEE. The CDR3 spans 15 residues. V trimming: 4 bases; J trimming: 7 bases; junction bases outside the gene matches: 13. The CDR3 DNA reads TGTGCCAGCAGCCTCTCTCCTAGCGGCCTGGGGACCCAGTACTTC. Its translation: CASSLSPSGLGTQYF.

This chain links TRBV7-3 with TRBJ2-7; D is undetermined. Per germline, CDR1 SGHTA and CDR2 FQGTGA. Trimming stripped 2 bases from V and 0 bases from J, with 8 bases between. The CDR3 contains 14 residues. CDR3 residues: CASSLYPSSYEQYF. CDR3 coding DNA: TGTGCCAGCAGCTTATACCCGAGCTCCTACGAGCAGTACTTC. Full variable domain (rest looked up from reference TRBV7-3 and TRBJ2-7): GAGVSQTPSNKVTEKGKYVELRCDPISGHTALYWYRQSLGQGPEFLIYFQGTGAADDSGLPNDRFFAVRPEGSVSTLKIQRTERGDSAVYLCASSLYPSSYEQYFGPGTRLTVT.